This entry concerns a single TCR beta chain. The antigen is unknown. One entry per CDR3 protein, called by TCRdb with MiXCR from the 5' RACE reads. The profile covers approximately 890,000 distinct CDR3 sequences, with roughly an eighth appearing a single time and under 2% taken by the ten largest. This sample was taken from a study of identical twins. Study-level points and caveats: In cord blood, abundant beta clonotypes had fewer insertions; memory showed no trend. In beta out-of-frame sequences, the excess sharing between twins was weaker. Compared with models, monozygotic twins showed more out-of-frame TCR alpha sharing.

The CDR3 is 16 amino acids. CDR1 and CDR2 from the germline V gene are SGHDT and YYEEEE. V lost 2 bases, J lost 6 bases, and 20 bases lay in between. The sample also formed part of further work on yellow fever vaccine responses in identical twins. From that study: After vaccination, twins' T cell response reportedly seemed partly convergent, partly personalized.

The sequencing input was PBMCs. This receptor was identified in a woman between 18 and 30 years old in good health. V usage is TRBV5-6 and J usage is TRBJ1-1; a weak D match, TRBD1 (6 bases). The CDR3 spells CASSFDRPGRLPEAFF. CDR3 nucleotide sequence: TGTGCCAGCAGCTTTGACAGGCCGGGGAGATTGCCTGAAGCTTTCTTT.